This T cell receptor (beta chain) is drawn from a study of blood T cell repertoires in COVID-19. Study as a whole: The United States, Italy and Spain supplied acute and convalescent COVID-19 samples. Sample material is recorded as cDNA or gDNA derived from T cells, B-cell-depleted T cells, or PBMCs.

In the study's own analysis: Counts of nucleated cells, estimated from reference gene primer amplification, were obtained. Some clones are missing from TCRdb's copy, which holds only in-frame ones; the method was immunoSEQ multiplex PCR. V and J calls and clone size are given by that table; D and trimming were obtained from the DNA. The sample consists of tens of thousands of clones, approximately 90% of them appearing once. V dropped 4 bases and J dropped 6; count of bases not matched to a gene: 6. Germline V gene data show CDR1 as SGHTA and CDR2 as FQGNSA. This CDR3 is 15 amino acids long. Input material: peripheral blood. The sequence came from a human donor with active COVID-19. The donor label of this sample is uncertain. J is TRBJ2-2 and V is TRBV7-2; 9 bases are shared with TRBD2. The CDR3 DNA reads TGTGCCAGCAGCTCCCTTGGCGGGGGGGCCGGGGAGCTGTTTTTT. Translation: CASSSLGGGAGELFF.